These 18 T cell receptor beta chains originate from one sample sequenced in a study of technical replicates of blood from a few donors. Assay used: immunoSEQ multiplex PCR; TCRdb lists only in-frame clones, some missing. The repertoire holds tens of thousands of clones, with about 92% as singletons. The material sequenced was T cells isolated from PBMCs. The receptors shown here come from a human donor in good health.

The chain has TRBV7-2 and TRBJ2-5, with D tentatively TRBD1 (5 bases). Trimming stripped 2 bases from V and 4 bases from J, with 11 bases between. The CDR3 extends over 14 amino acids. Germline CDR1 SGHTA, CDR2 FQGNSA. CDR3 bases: TGTGCCAGCAGCTTACAAGGACAAGGAGAGACCCAGTACTTC. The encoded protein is CASSLQGQGETQYF. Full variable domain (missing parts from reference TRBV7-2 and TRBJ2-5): GAGVSQSPSNKVTEKGKDVELRCDPISGHTALYWYRQSLGQGLEFLIYFQGNSAPDKSGLPSDRFSAERTGGSVSTLTIQRTQQEDSAVYLCASSLQGQGETQYFGPGTRLLVL.

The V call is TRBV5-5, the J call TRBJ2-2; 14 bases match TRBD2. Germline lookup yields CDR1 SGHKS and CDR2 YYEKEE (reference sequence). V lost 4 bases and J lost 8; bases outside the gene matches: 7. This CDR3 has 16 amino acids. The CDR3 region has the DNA TGTGCCAGCAGCCGCGGGACTAGCGGGAGCGGAGGGGAGCTGTTTTTT. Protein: CASSRGTSGSGGELFF.

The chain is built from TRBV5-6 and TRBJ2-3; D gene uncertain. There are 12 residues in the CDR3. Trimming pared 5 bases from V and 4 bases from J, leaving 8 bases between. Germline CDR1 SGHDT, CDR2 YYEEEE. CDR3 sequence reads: CASSRLPDTQYF. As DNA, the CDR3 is TGTGCCAGCAGTAGACTGCCAGATACGCAGTATTTT.

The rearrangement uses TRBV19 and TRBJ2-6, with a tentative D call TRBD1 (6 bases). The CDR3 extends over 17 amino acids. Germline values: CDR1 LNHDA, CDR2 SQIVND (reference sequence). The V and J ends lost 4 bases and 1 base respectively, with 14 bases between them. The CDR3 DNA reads TGTGCCAGTAGTACCCGACGGACAGTATCTGGGGCCAACGTCCTGACTTTC. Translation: CASSTRRTVSGANVLTF.

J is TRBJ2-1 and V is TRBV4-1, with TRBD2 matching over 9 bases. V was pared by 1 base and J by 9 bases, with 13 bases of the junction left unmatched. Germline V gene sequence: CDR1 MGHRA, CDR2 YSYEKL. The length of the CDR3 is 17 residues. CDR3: CASSQVGGSGRVLEQFF. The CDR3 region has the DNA TGCGCCAGCAGCCAAGTTGGGGGTAGCGGGAGAGTGCTTGAGCAGTTCTTC.

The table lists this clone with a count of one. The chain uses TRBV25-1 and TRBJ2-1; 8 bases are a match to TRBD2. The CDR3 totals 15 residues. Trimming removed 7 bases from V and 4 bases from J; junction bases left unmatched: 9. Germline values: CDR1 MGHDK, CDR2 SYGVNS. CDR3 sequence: CASNPVGRGYNEQFF. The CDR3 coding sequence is TGTGCCAGCAATCCCGTCGGGAGGGGTTACAATGAGCAGTTCTTC.

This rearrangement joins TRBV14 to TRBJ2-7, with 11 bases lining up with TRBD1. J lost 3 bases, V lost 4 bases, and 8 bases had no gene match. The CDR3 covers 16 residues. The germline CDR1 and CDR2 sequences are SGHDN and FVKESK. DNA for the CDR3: TGTGCCAGCAGCCTCGCCCCGGGACAGGGGGGCTACGAGCAGTACTTC. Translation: CASSLAPGQGGYEQYF.

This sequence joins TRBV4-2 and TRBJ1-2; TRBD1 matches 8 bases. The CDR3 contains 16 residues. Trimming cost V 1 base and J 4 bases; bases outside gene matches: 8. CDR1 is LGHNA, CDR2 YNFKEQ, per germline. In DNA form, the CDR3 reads TGTGCCAGCAGCCAAGGCGGACAGGGCCAGGGCTATGGCTACACCTTC. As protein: CASSQGGQGQGYGYTF.

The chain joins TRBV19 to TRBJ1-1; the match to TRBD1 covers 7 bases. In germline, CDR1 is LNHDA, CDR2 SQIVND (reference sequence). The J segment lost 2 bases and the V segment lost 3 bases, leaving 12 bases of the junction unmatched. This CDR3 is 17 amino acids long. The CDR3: CASSILGQVFRNTEAFF. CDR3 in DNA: TGTGCCAGTAGTATCTTAGGACAGGTCTTTAGAAACACTGAAGCTTTCTTT.

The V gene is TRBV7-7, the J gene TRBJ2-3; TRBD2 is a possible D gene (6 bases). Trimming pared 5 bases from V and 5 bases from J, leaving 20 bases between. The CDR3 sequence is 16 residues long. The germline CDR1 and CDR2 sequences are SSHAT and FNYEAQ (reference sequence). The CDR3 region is CASSSPWGLWEDTQYF. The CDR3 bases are TGTGCCAGCAGCAGCCCGTGGGGACTCTGGGAAGATACGCAGTATTTT.

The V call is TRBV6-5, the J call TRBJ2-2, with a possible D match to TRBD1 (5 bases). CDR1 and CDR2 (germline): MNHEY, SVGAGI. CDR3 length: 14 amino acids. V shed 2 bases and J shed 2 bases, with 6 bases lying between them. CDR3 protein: CASSYGANTGELFF. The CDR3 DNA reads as TGTGCCAGCAGTTACGGGGCCAACACCGGGGAGCTGTTTTTT.

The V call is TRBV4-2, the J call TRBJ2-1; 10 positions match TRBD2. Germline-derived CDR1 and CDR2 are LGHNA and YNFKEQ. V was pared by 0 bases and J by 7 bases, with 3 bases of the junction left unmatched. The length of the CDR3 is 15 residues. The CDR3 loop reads CASSQETSGQNEQFF. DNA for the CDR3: TGTGCCAGCAGCCAAGAGACTAGCGGGCAGAATGAGCAGTTCTTC.

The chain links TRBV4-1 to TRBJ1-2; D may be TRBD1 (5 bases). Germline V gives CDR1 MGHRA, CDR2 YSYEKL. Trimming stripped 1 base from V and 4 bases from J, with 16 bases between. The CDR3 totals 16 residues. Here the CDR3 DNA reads TGCGCCAGCAGCCAAGCCCAAGGAGGGAGGGGCTATGGCTACACCTTC. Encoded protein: CASSQAQGGRGYGYTF.

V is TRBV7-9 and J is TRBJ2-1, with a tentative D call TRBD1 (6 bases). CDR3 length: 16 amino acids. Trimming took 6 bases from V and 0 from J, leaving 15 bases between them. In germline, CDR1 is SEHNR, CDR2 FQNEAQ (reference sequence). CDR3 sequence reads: CASRPFTGSSYNEQFF. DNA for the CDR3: TGTGCCAGCAGACCCTTCACAGGGAGCTCCTACAATGAGCAGTTCTTC.

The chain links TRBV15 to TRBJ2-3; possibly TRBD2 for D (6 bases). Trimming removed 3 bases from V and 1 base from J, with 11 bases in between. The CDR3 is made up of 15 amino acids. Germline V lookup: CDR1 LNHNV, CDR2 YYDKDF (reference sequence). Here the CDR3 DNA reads TGTGCCACCAGCAGTGGGGGGTCGGGCACAGATACGCAGTATTTT. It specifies CATSSGGSGTDTQYF.

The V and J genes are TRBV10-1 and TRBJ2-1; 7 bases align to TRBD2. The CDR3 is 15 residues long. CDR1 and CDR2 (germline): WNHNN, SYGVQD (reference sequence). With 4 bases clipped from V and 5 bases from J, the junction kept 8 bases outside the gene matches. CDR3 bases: TGCGCCAGCAGTGCGTTGAGCGGGGCAGACAATGAGCAGTTCTTC. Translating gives CASSALSGADNEQFF.

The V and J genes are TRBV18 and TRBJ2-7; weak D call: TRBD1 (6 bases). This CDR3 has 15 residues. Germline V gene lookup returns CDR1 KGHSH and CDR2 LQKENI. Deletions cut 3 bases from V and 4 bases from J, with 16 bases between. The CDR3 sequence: CASSPSRQDLYEQYF. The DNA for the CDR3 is TGTGCCAGCTCACCCTCACGACAGGACTTATACGAGCAGTACTTC.

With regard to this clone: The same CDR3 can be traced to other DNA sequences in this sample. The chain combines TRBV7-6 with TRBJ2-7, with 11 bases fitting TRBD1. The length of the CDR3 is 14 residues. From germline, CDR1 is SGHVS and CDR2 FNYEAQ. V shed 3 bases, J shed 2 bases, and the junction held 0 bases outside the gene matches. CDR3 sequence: CASSLGQGAYEQYF. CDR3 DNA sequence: TGTGCCAGCAGCTTGGGACAGGGGGCCTACGAGCAGTACTTC.